Listed below are T cell receptor beta chains from one sample, sequenced in a study of blood T cell repertoires in COVID-19. Produced via immunoSEQ multiplex PCR; TCRdb's table is partial and in-frame only. The sample lists 140,000 to 150,000 clones; about 80% were seen once. The sequencing sample was made of peripheral blood. The receptors derive from a human donor in a cohort sampled during active COVID-19. The CDR3 runs from the conserved cysteine through the conserved F or W. A D gene is named only where the DNA matches it firmly. Part of the rows lack a size; the others show once, few, many or a class for expanded clones.

D: TRBD1
V: TRBV5-5
J: TRBJ1-2
size: -
CDR3: CASSRADQTGWDYGYTF
DNA: TGTGCCAGCAGCCGAGCCGACCAGACAGGGTGGGACTATGGCTACACCTTC

D: TRBD1
V: TRBV30
J: TRBJ1-2
size: -
CDR3: CAWSASGQSYGYTF
DNA: TGTGCCTGGAGTGCATCGGGACAGAGCTATGGCTACACCTTC

D: -
V: TRBV11-3
J: TRBJ2-7
size: -
CDR3: CASSLHVGAHYEQYF
DNA: TGTGCCAGCAGCTTACACGTAGGGGCCCACTACGAGCAGTACTTC

D: -
V: TRBV28
J: TRBJ2-5
size: -
CDR3: CASSDRTGRRETQYF
DNA: TGTGCCAGCAGTGATAGAACAGGGCGCCGGGAGACCCAGTACTTC

D: TRBD2
V: TRBV18
J: TRBJ2-5
size: -
CDR3: CASSRTSGEETQYF
DNA: TGTGCCAGCTCCCGGACTAGCGGGGAAGAGACCCAGTACTTC

D: -
V: TRBV3-1/TRBV3-2
J: TRBJ2-2
size: -
CDR3: CASHGWQDITGELFF
DNA: TGTGCCAGCCATGGGTGGCAGGACATCACCGGGGAGCTGTTTTTT

D: -
V: TRBV18
J: TRBJ1-2
size: -
CDR3: CASSPEQHAFDGYTF
DNA: TGTGCCAGCTCACCAGAACAGCACGCCTTCGATGGCTACACCTTC

D: -
V: TRBV19
J: TRBJ1-6
size: -
CDR3: CASSPLVNSPLHF
DNA: TGTGCCAGTAGTCCCTTAGTGAATTCACCCCTCCACTTT

D: -
V: TRBV4-1
J: TRBJ2-1
size: few
CDR3: CASSPGAAVRFRQFF
DNA: TGCGCCAGCAGCCCAGGGGCGGCGGTTCGGTTTCGGCAGTTCTTC

D: -
V: TRBV6-5
J: TRBJ2-7
size: -
CDR3: CASKEKYEQYF
DNA: TGTGCCAGCAAGGAGAAATACGAGCAGTACTTC

D: -
V: TRBV5-6
J: TRBJ2-3
size: -
CDR3: CASSSGLGLREGTDTQYF
DNA: TGTGCCAGCAGCTCGGGACTGGGTTTGCGAGAAGGCACAGATACGCAGTATTTT

D: -
V: TRBV24-1
J: TRBJ1-1
size: -
CDR3: CATARGGNTEAFF
DNA: TGTGCCACCGCGCGGGGGGGCAACACTGAAGCTTTCTTT

D: -
V: TRBV29-1
J: TRBJ1-1
size: -
CDR3: CSARRGPEAFF
DNA: TGCAGCGCGCGGAGAGGCCCTGAAGCTTTCTTT

D: TRBD1
V: TRBV11-2
J: TRBJ2-3
size: -
CDR3: CASSLGGQDTDTQYF
DNA: TGTGCCAGCAGCTTAGGGGGACAGGACACAGATACGCAGTATTTT

D: TRBD1
V: TRBV29-1
J: TRBJ1-1
size: -
CDR3: CSVALQGTSEAFF
DNA: TGCAGCGTGGCACTACAGGGGACCTCTGAAGCTTTCTTT

D: -
V: TRBV5-8
J: TRBJ1-1
size: -
CDR3: CASSWNSGRTLEAFF
DNA: TGTGCCAGCAGCTGGAATAGCGGACGGACGCTTGAAGCTTTCTTT

D: -
V: TRBV7-2
J: TRBJ1-1
size: -
CDR3: CASSLALTAGEAFF
DNA: TGTGCCAGCAGCTTAGCGCTCACAGCTGGTGAAGCTTTCTTT

D: -
V: TRBV19
J: TRBJ1-1
size: few
CDR3: CASSFFQGTEAFF
DNA: TGTGCCAGTAGTTTTTTCCAGGGCACTGAAGCTTTCTTT

D: -
V: TRBV2
J: TRBJ1-5
size: -
CDR3: CASNRGGGRSQPQHF
DNA: TGTGCCAGCAATAGGGGAGGAGGGAGGAGTCAGCCCCAGCATTTT

D: -
V: TRBV7-3
J: TRBJ2-2
size: -
CDR3: CASSLMEGELFF
DNA: TGTGCCAGCAGCTTAATGGAGGGGGAGCTGTTTTTT

D: TRBD1
V: TRBV2
J: TRBJ2-7
size: -
CDR3: CASRRGQFYEQYF
DNA: TGTGCCAGCAGAAGGGGACAGTTCTACGAGCAGTACTTC

D: -
V: TRBV7-2
J: TRBJ2-3
size: -
CDR3: CASTPRGGTDTQYF
DNA: TGTGCCAGCACCCCCCGCGGGGGCACAGATACGCAGTATTTT

D: -
V: TRBV11-1
J: TRBJ2-1
size: -
CDR3: CASSRGGEPNNEQFF
DNA: TGTGCCAGCAGCCGCGGAGGGGAACCTAACAATGAGCAGTTCTTC

D: -
V: TRBV11-3
J: TRBJ1-6
size: few
CDR3: CASSLDQQANSPLHF
DNA: TGTGCCAGCAGCTTAGATCAACAGGCCAATTCACCCCTCCACTTT

D: -
V: TRBV11-2
J: TRBJ2-7
size: -
CDR3: CASSLNYAGTYEQYF
DNA: TGTGCCAGCAGCTTAAATTATGCGGGTACCTACGAGCAGTACTTC

D: TRBD2
V: TRBV27
J: TRBJ2-2
size: -
CDR3: CASSPLGGSSTGELFF
DNA: TGTGCCAGCAGTCCCCTGGGAGGGTCAAGCACCGGGGAGCTGTTTTTT

D: -
V: TRBV5-4
J: TRBJ2-1
size: -
CDR3: CASSLELERGEQFF
DNA: TGTGCCAGCAGCTTGGAGCTTGAGCGAGGGGAGCAGTTCTTC

D: -
V: TRBV7-9
J: TRBJ2-1
size: -
CDR3: CASSSTRQAGEQFF
DNA: TGTGCCAGCAGCTCGACTAGACAAGCCGGTGAGCAGTTCTTC

D: -
V: TRBV7-9
J: TRBJ2-5
size: -
CDR3: CASSLVDSQETQYF
DNA: TGTGCCAGCAGCTTAGTAGACAGTCAAGAGACCCAGTACTTC

D: -
V: TRBV6-5
J: TRBJ1-5
size: -
CDR3: CASHSGQGRNQPQHF
DNA: TGTGCCAGCCACTCCGGGCAGGGAAGGAATCAGCCCCAGCATTTT

D: -
V: TRBV10-1
J: TRBJ2-6
size: -
CDR3: CASNRVTGANVLTF
DNA: TGCGCCAGCAACAGGGTCACTGGGGCCAACGTCCTGACTTTC

D: -
V: TRBV7-2
J: TRBJ1-5
size: -
CDR3: CASSLQNQPQHF
DNA: TGTGCCAGCAGCCTTCAGAATCAGCCCCAGCATTTT

D: -
V: TRBV5-5
J: TRBJ1-1
size: -
CDR3: CASSLAVGLNTEAFF
DNA: TGTGCCAGCAGCTTGGCAGTGGGGCTGAACACTGAAGCTTTCTTT

D: -
V: TRBV28
J: TRBJ1-5
size: -
CDR3: CASIRGNNQPQHF
DNA: TGTGCCAGCATTAGGGGGAACAATCAGCCCCAGCATTTT

D: TRBD2
V: TRBV19
J: TRBJ2-3
size: -
CDR3: CASSSYSGGAADTQYF
DNA: TGTGCCAGTAGTTCCTATAGCGGGGGGGCCGCAGATACGCAGTATTTT

D: -
V: TRBV18
J: TRBJ1-1
size: once
CDR3: CASSPESGQPMNTEAFF
DNA: TGTGCCAGCTCACCCGAAAGTGGGCAACCTATGAACACTGAAGCTTTCTTT

D: TRBD1
V: TRBV5-1
J: TRBJ1-1
size: -
CDR3: CASSLAQGAIAEAFF
DNA: TGCGCCAGCAGCTTGGCTCAGGGGGCAATCGCTGAAGCTTTCTTT

D: TRBD1
V: TRBV6-1
J: TRBJ2-1
size: -
CDR3: CASSERGTGRYGEQFF
DNA: TGTGCCAGCAGTGAAAGAGGGACAGGGAGGTACGGTGAGCAGTTCTTC

D: -
V: TRBV21-1
J: TRBJ2-2
size: once
CDR3: CASSKVRRGNTGELFF
DNA: TGTGCCAGCAGCAAAGTTCGCCGGGGTAACACCGGGGAGCTGTTTTTT